This passage covers 25 T cell receptor beta chains from one sample sequenced in a study of blood T cell repertoires in COVID-19 (dated by TCRdb to 2020 to 2021). Library creation used the immunoSEQ multiplex PCR assay. TCRdb took over this immuneACCESS table, retaining in-frame rearrangements with V and J assigned. Such tables are incomplete; in checked studies, under half of the missing clones stem from an unresolved V gene, and the remainder is unexplained. This sample holds about 210,000 clones; around 90% were observed only once. Of the sample, 1.2% is held by the ten largest clones. Sequencing was carried out using peripheral blood. The receptors were gathered from a man younger than 40 with acute or convalescent COVID-19.

The chain has TRBV6-5 and TRBJ1-3, with unresolved D. The germline V gene encodes CDR1 MNHEY and CDR2 SVGAGI. CDR3 size: 16 residues. Trimming cost V 2 bases and J 0 bases, with 11 bases left between them. The CDR3: CASSYAQVFSGNTIYF. CDR3 nucleotides: TGTGCCAGCAGTTACGCGCAGGTCTTCTCTGGAAACACCATATATTTT.

Here the CDR3 reads CASSLSSEKHEAFF. For the CDR3, the DNA is TGTGCCAGCAGCTTGTCCTCGGAGAAACATGAAGCTTTCTTT. The chain uses TRBV5-4 and TRBJ1-1, with unresolved D. The CDR3 has 14 amino acids. The germline gives CDR1 SGHNT, CDR2 YYREEE (reference sequence). V lost 1 base to trimming and J lost 7 bases, with 14 bases between them.

The V call is TRBV5-1, the J call TRBJ2-7; tentatively, D is TRBD2 (5 bases). Trimming shortened V by 4 bases and J by 6 bases, and 14 bases separated the two germline ends. CDR1 SGHRS and CDR2 YFSETQ come from the germline V gene. The CDR3 loop spans 13 amino acids. The CDR3 DNA reads TGCGCCAGCAGCGTCTCCCGGGGTTTCGAGCAGTACTTC. As protein: CASSVSRGFEQYF.

This clone was seen only once. The sample carries other DNA sequences with the same CDR3. V is TRBV28 and J is TRBJ2-7; 8 bases match TRBD2. V shed 4 bases, J shed 3 bases, and the junction held 2 bases outside the gene matches. Germline CDR1 reads MDHEN; CDR2 reads SYDVKM. This CDR3 is built from 13 residues. DNA of the CDR3: TGTGCCAGCAGTTCGGGAGGGCGCTACGAGCAGTACTTC. As protein: CASSSGGRYEQYF.

The chain is built from TRBV5-4 and TRBJ2-3; D remains unclear. Trimming cost V 4 bases and J 2 bases, with 17 bases left between them. Per germline, CDR1 SGHNT and CDR2 YYREEE (reference sequence). CDR3 length equals 16 residues. As DNA, the CDR3 is TGTGCCAGCAGCCCCCGAAGCGTCGGGTTCACAGATACGCAGTATTTT. This gives the protein CASSPRSVGFTDTQYF.

The gene calls are TRBV29-1 and TRBJ2-7; D not resolved. Germline V gives CDR1 SQVTM, CDR2 ANQGSEA. This CDR3 region has 15 residues. V was shortened by 3 bases and J by 9 bases, with 24 bases between the two germline ends. The CDR3 bases are TGCAGCGTTGATCGGTTGGCAGGCCGTCGTCTTGGGCAGTACTTC. Its translation is CSVDRLAGRRLGQYF.

The rearrangement uses TRBV7-9 and TRBJ1-2; TRBD1 aligns across 8 bases. CDR1 SEHNR and CDR2 FQNEAQ come from the germline V gene (reference sequence). The CDR3 has 14 amino acids. With 4 bases clipped from V and 4 bases from J, the junction kept 5 bases outside the gene matches. The CDR3 nucleotides read TGTGCCAGCAGCTCCCCAGGGGGCGGCTATGGCTACACCTTC. This encodes CASSSPGGGYGYTF.

The chain combines TRBV29-1 with TRBJ1-3, with 7 bases aligning to TRBD1. The CDR3 is 13 residues long. V gave up 5 bases and J gave up 3 bases; unmatched junction bases: 4. The germline V gene has CDR1 SQVTM and CDR2 ANQGSEA. The CDR3 DNA reads as TGCAGCGTTCGACAGGGTTTTGGAAACACCATATATTTT. This sequence encodes CSVRQGFGNTIYF.

This clone was recorded only once. The CDR3 DNA follows: TGTGCCAGCAGTTCGACAGTTAACTATGGCTACACCTTC. Translating gives CASSSTVNYGYTF. This sequence joins TRBV12-3 or TRBV12-4 and TRBJ1-2, with D possibly matching TRBD1 (5 bases). CDR3 length: 13 residues. The germline V and J ends were trimmed by 4 bases and 1 base, with 7 bases remaining between them.

This chain uses TRBV27 with TRBJ1-3; D gene uncertain. Germline lookup yields CDR1 MNHEY and CDR2 SMNVEV (reference sequence). Trimming stripped 0 bases from V and 0 bases from J, with 12 bases between. The CDR3 is made up of 17 amino acids. The CDR3 DNA follows: TGTGCCAGCAGTTTATCGATACCCGAGAGCTCTGGAAACACCATATATTTT. Its translation is CASSLSIPESSGNTIYF.

This clone came up once. The genes are TRBV19 and TRBJ1-5; D is undetermined. V was pared by 3 bases and J by 5 bases, with 8 bases between. Germline V gene lookup returns CDR1 LNHDA and CDR2 SQIVND (reference sequence). This CDR3 is 13 amino acids long. The CDR3 reads CASSIMEHQPQHF. For the CDR3, the DNA is TGTGCCAGTAGTATTATGGAGCATCAGCCCCAGCATTTT.

The chain has TRBV5-6 and TRBJ2-7, with 7 bases aligning to TRBD1. The CDR3 runs 14 residues. Germline V gene lookup returns CDR1 SGHDT and CDR2 YYEEEE. V lost 4 bases, J lost 4 bases, and 8 bases stayed unmatched. This CDR3 reads CASSPDRDQYEQYF. The DNA of the CDR3 is TGTGCCAGCAGCCCCGACAGGGATCAATACGAGCAGTACTTC.

In this sample, this clone turned up once. The rearrangement links TRBV30 to TRBJ2-3; TRBD1 matches 7 bases. CDR3 size: 20 residues. Germline trimming cut 0 bases from V and 0 bases from J; bases unmatched to any gene: 18. Germline V gives CDR1 GTSNPN, CDR2 SVGIG (reference sequence). The CDR3 reads CAWSVSRWDRTLESTDTQYF. CDR3 coding DNA: TGTGCCTGGAGTGTATCTAGATGGGACAGAACACTCGAGAGCACAGATACGCAGTATTTT.

The rearrangement links TRBV7-9 to TRBJ1-2; D uncertain. The CDR3 sequence is 13 residues long. Germline lookup yields CDR1 SEHNR and CDR2 FQNEAQ (reference sequence). Trimming shortened V by 2 bases and J by 2 bases, and 6 bases separated the two germline ends. Here the CDR3 DNA reads TGTGCCAGCAGCTTAACTATAAACTATGGCTACACCTTC. Translated, it gives CASSLTINYGYTF.

The chain combines TRBV2 with TRBJ1-5, with 8 positions matching TRBD1. The V and J ends lost 6 bases and 0 bases, in that order; junction bases with no gene match: 7. The CDR3 sequence is 16 residues long. Per germline, CDR1 SNHLY and CDR2 FYNNEI. Here the CDR3 reads CASSADRGGSNQPQHF. For the CDR3, the DNA is TGTGCCAGCAGCGCAGACAGGGGAGGTAGCAATCAGCCCCAGCATTTT.

The chain has TRBV2 and TRBJ2-5, with a tentative D call TRBD2 (7 bases). The CDR3 covers 14 residues. The V and J ends lost 7 bases and 2 bases respectively, with 14 bases between them. In germline, CDR1 is SNHLY, CDR2 FYNNEI. DNA of the CDR3: TGTGCCAGCACCCGGGGGGCCGGACAAGAGACCCAGTACTTC. Translating it yields CASTRGAGQETQYF.

V is TRBV13 and J is TRBJ2-1; 7 nucleotides align to TRBD1. Unmatched junction bases numbered 7, after V lost 5 bases and J lost 15 bases. CDR3 length: 11 residues. Germline V gene lookup returns CDR1 PRHDT and CDR2 FYEKMQ (reference sequence). CDR3 loop: CASSHKTGTFF. The CDR3 DNA sequence: TGTGCCAGCAGCCATAAGACAGGGACGTTCTTC.

This chain uses TRBV27 with TRBJ2-5, with D possibly TRBD2 on 7 matching bases. The V end lost 6 bases, the J end lost 2 bases, and 13 bases lay between the germline ends. Germline CDR1 MNHEY, CDR2 SMNVEV (reference sequence). The CDR3 extends over 14 amino acids. The CDR3 nucleotides are TGTGCCAGCAGACTAGGGGGGGCGCAAGAGACCCAGTACTTC. Amino acids: CASRLGGAQETQYF.

J is TRBJ1-5 and V is TRBV24-1; a possible D gene is TRBD1 (5 bases). The CDR3 runs to 15 residues. Trimming cost V 4 bases and J 6 bases, with 15 bases left between them. Germline CDR1 is KGHDR and CDR2 is SFDVKD. For the CDR3, the DNA is TGTGCCACCAGTGACAAAAGGGGATTCGGTCAGCCCCAGCATTTT. Translated, it gives CATSDKRGFGQPQHF.

The chain recombines TRBV5-1 with TRBJ1-3; 7 nucleotides match TRBD1. Trimming took 4 bases from V and 3 from J; bases not matched to a gene: 4. The germline gives CDR1 SGHRS, CDR2 YFSETQ. This CDR3 is built from 14 residues. The CDR3 loop is CASSAGTDGNTIYF. As DNA, the CDR3 is TGCGCCAGCAGCGCTGGGACAGATGGAAACACCATATATTTT.

This chain links TRBV4-2 with TRBJ2-1; the D gene is possibly TRBD1 (6 bases). In germline, CDR1 is LGHNA, CDR2 YNFKEQ. The CDR3 is made up of 16 amino acids. V lost 7 bases, J lost 7 bases, and 23 bases lay in between. The CDR3 DNA sequence: TGTGCCAGCACCACGGGAACAGGGCTTTTTAGGAATGAGCAGTTCTTC. Residues: CASTTGTGLFRNEQFF.

The J gene is TRBJ2-3, the V gene TRBV7-6, with 13 bases that match TRBD2. The CDR3 covers 15 residues. Germline V gene sequence: CDR1 SGHVS, CDR2 FNYEAQ. V lost 4 bases, J lost 8 bases, and 6 bases stayed unmatched. The DNA of the CDR3 is TGTGCCAGCAGCTCATCCGGACTAGCGGGAGTTACGCAGTATTTT. It codes for CASSSSGLAGVTQYF.

The chain combines TRBV29-1 with TRBJ1-2; D is unresolved. Germline CDR1 and CDR2: SQVTM and ANQGSEA. V dropped 7 bases and J dropped 7 bases, with 13 bases sitting between them. The CDR3 sequence is 11 residues long. DNA for the CDR3: TGCAGCGCTGATTTCGGGATTGGCTACACCTTC. It translates to CSADFGIGYTF.

The V and J genes are TRBV5-4 and TRBJ2-3, with TRBD2 identical over 12 bases. The germline V gene has CDR1 SGHNT and CDR2 YYREEE (reference sequence). The CDR3 is made up of 18 amino acids. V lost 0 bases and J lost 2; bases outside the gene matches: 7. The chain's CDR3 is CASSLGLAGGQATDTQYF. The CDR3 bases are TGTGCCAGCAGCTTGGGGCTAGCGGGAGGGCAGGCCACAGATACGCAGTATTTT.

V gene TRBV9 combines with J gene TRBJ2-3; 14 nucleotides agree with TRBD2. The germline V gene has CDR1 SGDLS and CDR2 YYNGEE. This CDR3 region has 19 residues. V shed 0 bases, J shed 2 bases, and the junction held 8 bases outside the gene matches. The DNA of the CDR3 is TGTGCCAGCAGCGTAGATGAGGGGACTAGCGGGAGCCACACAGATACGCAGTATTTT. Its translation is CASSVDEGTSGSHTDTQYF.